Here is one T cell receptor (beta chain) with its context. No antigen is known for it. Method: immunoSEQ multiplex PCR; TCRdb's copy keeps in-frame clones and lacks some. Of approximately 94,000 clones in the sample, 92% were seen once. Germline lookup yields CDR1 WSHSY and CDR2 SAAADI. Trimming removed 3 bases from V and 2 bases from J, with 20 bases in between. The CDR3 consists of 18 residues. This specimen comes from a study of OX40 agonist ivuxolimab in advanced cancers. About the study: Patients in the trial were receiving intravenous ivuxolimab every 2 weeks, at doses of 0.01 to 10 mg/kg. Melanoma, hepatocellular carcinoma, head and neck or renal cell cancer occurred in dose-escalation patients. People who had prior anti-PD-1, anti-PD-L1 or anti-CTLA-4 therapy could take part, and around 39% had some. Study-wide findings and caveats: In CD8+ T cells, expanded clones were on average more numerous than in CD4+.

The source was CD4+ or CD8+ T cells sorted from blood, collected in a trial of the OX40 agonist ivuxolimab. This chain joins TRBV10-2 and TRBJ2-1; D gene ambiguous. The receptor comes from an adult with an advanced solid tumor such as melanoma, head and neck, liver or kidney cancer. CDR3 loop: CASSDTGPKVVPYNEQFF. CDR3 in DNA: TGCGCCAGCAGTGATACCGGACCCAAAGTTGTGCCCTACAATGAGCAGTTCTTC.